The clone carrying this TCR beta chain has more than one count but fewer than ten. No antigen is known for it. This entry belongs to a study of T-cell memory formation after mild COVID-19. Study observations and caveats: Whereas later expanders leaned CD4+, clones contracting day 15 to 85 showed a balanced CD4/CD8 makeup. Within pre-infection memory, some responding clones were found, suggesting cross-reactive memory joined.

Trimming took off 2 bases at V and 11 bases at J, with 15 bases between the two ends. This CDR3 region has 13 residues. CDR1 and CDR2 (germline): SGHAT, FQNNGV. Via MiXCR, TCRdb re-called the 5' RACE reads, giving one row per CDR3 protein. The sample carries roughly 400,000 distinct CDR3 sequences, roughly 17% recorded once. The V call is TRBV11-2, the J call TRBJ2-5; D perhaps matches TRBD1 (6 bases). This receptor was identified in a young man who had mild COVID-19 (a few samples of this study predate the infection). Cell type and time point are not known. Sequenced material: PBMCs or a T cell subset sorted from them (not recorded which). For the CDR3, the DNA is TGTGCCAGCAGCTTAACCCGGGACAAGCCTCAGTACTTC. Its translation is CASSLTRDKPQYF.